This T cell receptor beta chain was captured by sequencing in a study of control samples from healthy donors and cancer patients. Germline-derived CDR1 and CDR2 are KGHDR and SFDVKD. V gave up 9 bases and J gave up 0 bases; unmatched junction bases: 0. This CDR3 contains 13 residues. To note about this clone: Within the sample, other DNA sequences also encode this same CDR3.

Using immunoSEQ multiplex PCR, the repertoire was profiled, and TCRdb retains in-frame clones only, with some absent. The data hold approximately 70,000 clones, with more than 75% observed a single time. The V and J genes are TRBV24-1 and TRBJ2-3, with 9 nucleotides matching TRBD1. The sequence was obtained from a man aged 50 or older in good health. Material: blood. This CDR3 reads CATGTGSTDTQYF. CDR3 nucleotide sequence: TGTGCCACCGGGACAGGGAGCACAGATACGCAGTATTTT.